These 18 T cell receptor beta chains share one sample of origin, sequenced in a study of blood T cell repertoires in COVID-19. TCRdb's copy holds only in-frame clones and misses some; the assay was immunoSEQ multiplex PCR. The sample shows around 290,000 clones, 80% to 90% of them seen only once. The sequenced sample was peripheral blood. The receptors here all came from a woman between 65 and 79 years old with COVID-19, enrolled during active disease.

The chain recombines TRBV6-4 with TRBJ1-2; 9 bases align to TRBD1. Germline V gene sequence: CDR1 MRHNA, CDR2 SNTAGT. This CDR3 has 15 amino acids. The J segment lost 4 bases and the V segment lost 6 bases, leaving 9 bases of the junction unmatched. In nucleotides, the CDR3 is TGTGCCAGCAGGCCCCCGGGACAGGGTCTCTATGGCTACACCTTC. This codes for CASRPPGQGLYGYTF.

This chain links TRBV19 with TRBJ1-1, with D hard to call. The V end lost 8 bases, the J end lost 0 bases, and 10 bases lay between the germline ends. The germline CDR1 and CDR2 sequences are LNHDA and SQIVND (reference sequence). The CDR3 has 13 residues. CDR3 in amino acids: CASSGSLNTEAFF. DNA of the CDR3: TGTGCCAGTTCGGGAAGCTTGAACACTGAAGCTTTCTTT.

This sequence joins TRBV18 and TRBJ1-2; D unclear. The CDR3 consists of 14 residues. With 2 bases removed from V and 4 bases from J, the gap between germline ends came to 11 bases. Germline values: CDR1 KGHSH, CDR2 LQKENI. The chain's CDR3 is CASSPEGSGYGYTF. CDR3 sequence (DNA): TGTGCCAGCTCACCAGAGGGTTCGGGCTATGGCTACACCTTC.

The genes are TRBV7-8 and TRBJ2-5; D ambiguous. V was pared by 0 bases and J by 4 bases, with 12 bases between. This CDR3 contains 15 residues. Germline CDR1 and CDR2: SGHVS and FQNEAQ. The CDR3 DNA follows: TGTGCCAGCAGCTTAGCGCTTAGTAGTTCAGAGACCCAGTACTTC. Translation gives CASSLALSSSETQYF.

The V and J genes are TRBV24-1 and TRBJ2-5, with 7 bases aligning to TRBD2. J gave up 2 bases and V 5 bases, and 4 bases lay outside the gene matches. CDR1 and CDR2 (germline): KGHDR, SFDVKD. This CDR3 is built from 14 residues. The CDR3 DNA reads as TGTGCCACCAGTGCGGGGGGTACACAAGAGACCCAGTACTTC. Its protein is CATSAGGTQETQYF.

The V gene is TRBV2, the J gene TRBJ2-2, with 7 bases matching TRBD1. Germline lookup yields CDR1 SNHLY and CDR2 FYNNEI. The CDR3 extends over 15 amino acids. After removal of 10 bases from V and 3 bases from J, the junction contained 11 bases not matched to a gene. The CDR3 sequence: CATTKTGLDTGELFF. DNA for the CDR3: TGTGCCACCACTAAGACAGGGCTGGACACCGGGGAGCTGTTTTTT. The whole variable domain, remainder taken from reference TRBV2 and TRBJ2-2, is EPEVTQTPSHQVTQMGQEVILRCVPISNHLYFYWYRQILGQKVEFLVSFYNNEISEKSEIFDDQFSVERPDGSNFTLKIRSTKLEDSAMYFCATTKTGLDTGELFFGEGSRLTVL.

This clone was seen a handful of times. This rearrangement joins TRBV30 to TRBJ1-1, with D unclear. This CDR3 region has 13 residues. V gave up 0 bases and J gave up 0 bases, with 5 bases separating them. Germline CDR1 GTSNPN, CDR2 SVGIG (reference sequence). Here the CDR3 DNA reads TGTGCCTGGAGTGTAAATATGAACACTGAAGCTTTCTTT. Translation gives CAWSVNMNTEAFF.

The genes are TRBV6-5 and TRBJ1-2; 10 positions agree with TRBD1. The CDR3 has 16 residues. With V trimmed by 0 bases and J by 3 bases, 4 bases remained unmatched. CDR1 and CDR2 from the germline V gene are MNHEY and SVGAGI. The CDR3 region has the DNA TGTGCCAGCAGTTACTCGAGGGACAGGGGATACTATGGCTACACCTTC. As protein: CASSYSRDRGYYGYTF.

The chain joins TRBV29-1 to TRBJ1-5; possibly TRBD1 for D (5 bases). CDR1 and CDR2 (germline): SQVTM, ANQGSEA. CDR3 size: 13 residues. V was pared by 4 bases and J by 2 bases, with 9 bases between. CDR3 amino acids: CSVAGSGNQPQHF. The CDR3 DNA reads TGCAGCGTTGCAGGGTCGGGCAATCAGCCCCAGCATTTT.

The chain recombines TRBV10-2 with TRBJ1-5; D not resolved. Deletions cut 0 bases from V and 1 base from J, with 7 bases between. Per germline, CDR1 WSHSY and CDR2 SAAADI. The CDR3 sequence is 15 residues long. CDR3 residues: CASSESAWSNQPQHF. In DNA, the CDR3 is TGCGCCAGCAGTGAGTCAGCGTGGAGCAATCAGCCCCAGCATTTT.

This chain uses TRBV3-1 (or the pseudogene TRBV3-2) with TRBJ1-3; D is unclear. CDR1 is LGHDT and CDR2 is YNNKEL in the germline V gene (reference sequence). The V and J ends lost 1 base and 4 bases respectively, with 5 bases between them. This CDR3 region has 13 residues. CDR3 protein: CASSQGGGNTIYF. CDR3 in DNA: TGTGCCAGCAGCCAAGGCGGGGGAAACACCATATATTTT.

The chain recombines TRBV19 with TRBJ2-2; D gene unclear. This CDR3 contains 13 residues. V was trimmed by 4 bases and J by 2 bases, leaving 5 bases between them. Germline CDR1 LNHDA, CDR2 SQIVND (reference sequence). In DNA, the CDR3 is TGTGCCAGTAGTAACAGTAACACCGGGGAGCTGTTTTTT. Translating gives CASSNSNTGELFF.

The chain is built from TRBV5-1 and TRBJ1-1; 7 nucleotides line up with TRBD1. V was pared by 7 bases and J by 4 bases, with 4 bases of the junction left unmatched. The length of the CDR3 is 12 residues. Germline lookup yields CDR1 SGHRS and CDR2 YFSETQ. CDR3 coding DNA: TGCGCCAGCTGGGACAGTGGCACTGAAGCTTTCTTT. Encoded protein: CASWDSGTEAFF.

The V and J genes are TRBV19 and TRBJ1-2, with 10 bases aligning to TRBD1. This CDR3 has 17 residues. V gave up 3 bases and J gave up 5 bases; unmatched junction bases: 12. Germline CDR1 LNHDA, CDR2 SQIVND (reference sequence). The CDR3 DNA follows: TGTGCCAGTAGTATTTGGACAGGGGGTAAGTCCGCGTATGGCTACACCTTC. Translated, it gives CASSIWTGGKSAYGYTF. Combining the CDR3 with reference TRBV19 and TRBJ1-2 gives the whole variable domain DGGITQSPKYLFRKEGQNVTLSCEQNLNHDAMYWYRQDPGQGLRLIYYSQIVNDFQKGDIAEGYSVSREKKESFPLTVTSAQKNPTAFYLCASSIWTGGKSAYGYTFGSGTRLTVV.

The chain has TRBV6-1 and TRBJ1-2; unclear D gene. V was clipped by 3 bases and J by 5 bases, with 10 bases between them. The CDR3 spans 13 residues. CDR1 is MNHNS, CDR2 SASEGT, per germline. CDR3 sequence (DNA): TGTGCCAGCAGTGAGAAACAGCTTTATGGCTACACCTTC. Encoded protein: CASSEKQLYGYTF.

The chain employs TRBV28 and TRBJ2-2; D call uncertain. Germline V gene data show CDR1 as MDHEN and CDR2 as SYDVKM. V lost 5 bases and J lost 9, with 10 bases in between. CDR3 length: 12 amino acids. The CDR3 loop is CASSRLLRELFF. The CDR3 bases are TGTGCCAGCAGTCGACTGTTGAGGGAGCTGTTTTTT.

This sequence joins TRBV24-1 and TRBJ1-1; D may be TRBD1 (6 bases). V lost 3 bases to trimming and J lost 1 base, with 14 bases between them. The CDR3 has 16 amino acids. Germline V CDR1 and CDR2: KGHDR, SFDVKD. The CDR3 loop is CATSDGGRGRNTEAFF. CDR3 sequence (DNA): TGTGCCACCAGTGATGGGGGGAGGGGGAGGAACACTGAAGCTTTCTTT.

The rearrangement uses TRBV9 and TRBJ2-7, with D tentatively TRBD2 (6 bases). The CDR3 is made up of 16 amino acids. Germline values: CDR1 SGDLS, CDR2 YYNGEE. V was shortened by 0 bases and J by 2 bases, with 15 bases between the two germline ends. CDR3 nucleotide sequence: TGTGCCAGCAGCGTAGGGTTCGGGGGTCGACCCTACGAGCAGTACTTC. Amino acid sequence: CASSVGFGGRPYEQYF.